Listed below are T cell receptor beta chains from one sample, sequenced in a study of T cells expressing NK-cell markers. TCRdb reworked the 5' RACE reads into one entry per CDR3 protein, no DNA. This specimen shows 400,000 to 550,000 distinct CDR3 sequences; the ten leading clones hold roughly 8%. The sequencing sample was made of blood T cells: a sorted CD56 or NKG2C T cell subset, CD4+ or CD8+ T cells, or bulk PBMC T cells (not recorded which). All receptors derive from a woman aged 18 to 75 in good health. The CDR3 runs from the conserved cysteine through the conserved F or W.

V	J	CDR3
TRBV15	TRBJ1-2	CATSRDLAYGYTF
TRBV2	TRBJ2-3	CASSSRLAGSDTQYF
TRBV4-2	TRBJ2-3	CASSQLAGNGDTQYF
TRBV9	TRBJ2-3	CASSVAPGQGASDTQYF
TRBV29-1	TRBJ1-2	CSAARDNYGYTF
TRBV12-3/TRBV12-4	TRBJ2-1	CASSRGASSYNEQFF
TRBV12-3/TRBV12-4	TRBJ1-5	CASSGNQPQHF
TRBV7-2	TRBJ2-7	CASSTPTGSSYEQYF
TRBV6-2/TRBV6-3	TRBJ2-7	CASTGQIYEQYF
TRBV4-1	TRBJ2-1	CASSQSQTSGRINEQFF
TRBV1	TRBJ2-5	CTSSQDLVTSGSETQYF
TRBV6-2/TRBV6-3	TRBJ2-5	CASSLSTAPLETQYF
TRBV29-1	TRBJ2-3	CSVEGTGDSTDTQYF
TRBV20-1	TRBJ1-4	CSAKTGGTSREKLFF
TRBV28	TRBJ2-1	CASSLRVSEQFF
TRBV9	TRBJ2-2	CASSVAGYSNTGELFF
TRBV5-1	TRBJ2-1	CASSLALNNEQFF
TRBV6-1	TRBJ1-1	CASSHPLGDGTEAFF
TRBV14	TRBJ2-7	CASSHISGGNTYEQYF
TRBV7-2	TRBJ2-3	CASSPYVRVTDTQYF
TRBV5-1	TRBJ2-7	CASHVTSGSVYEQYF
TRBV20-1	TRBJ2-1	CSESSYNEQFF
TRBV7-8	TRBJ2-3	CASSLPGSTDTQYF
TRBV28	TRBJ2-1	CASSGQYNEQFF
TRBV3-1	TRBJ2-7	CASSQDLTTSSYEQYF
TRBV5-8	TRBJ2-7	CASSLLRFYEQYF
TRBV15	TRBJ1-1	CATSRASAGREAFF
TRBV12-3/TRBV12-4	TRBJ1-5	CASSLKPRQPQHF
TRBV20-1	TRBJ1-1	CSAPVRGTNTEAFF
TRBV20-1	TRBJ1-5	CSARYRDRDGQPQHF
TRBV5-4	TRBJ2-1	CASSWGQGASEQFF
TRBV20-1	TRBJ2-7	CSARDGRQREQYF
TRBV7-8	TRBJ2-3	CASSLGWARVRGDTQYF
TRBV14	TRBJ2-3	CASSQEGTTDTQYF
TRBV5-6	TRBJ2-7	CASSYGLAGRSSYEQYF
TRBV7-2	TRBJ1-2	CASSSRGRTGDGYTF
TRBV4-3	TRBJ1-2	CASSQERVPLYGYTF
TRBV27	TRBJ2-6	CASSFGAPFSGANVLTF
TRBV27	TRBJ2-1	CASRLAGGPLGEQFF
TRBV11-2	TRBJ2-1	CASSLDKREPFF
TRBV7-2	TRBJ2-3	CASSLDGPLDTQYF
TRBV6-4	TRBJ1-2	CASSDSGSRGYTF
TRBV5-1	TRBJ2-5	CASSRDNRGWETQYF
TRBV5-1	TRBJ2-5	CASSSGFLGETQYF
TRBV4-3	TRBJ2-1	CASSAGAEGSSYNEQFF
TRBV27	TRBJ2-5	CASTPKDRTEPRQETQYF
TRBV11-2	TRBJ2-1	CASSYLREEQFF
TRBV20-1	TRBJ2-1	CSARGIWLADYNEQFF
TRBV15	TRBJ2-3	CATSREAPGNTDTQYF
TRBV20-1	TRBJ1-1	CSARGYGTEAFF
TRBV4-1	TRBJ2-5	CASSQTPGQGGETQYF
TRBV4-3	TRBJ2-3	CASRPRLAGEADTQYF
TRBV4-3	TRBJ2-3	CASSQDGASPGDTQYF
TRBV4-1	TRBJ1-2	CASSQSGTGFGYTF
TRBV7-6	TRBJ1-1	CASSLTRGENTEAFF
TRBV12-3/TRBV12-4	TRBJ2-2	CASSSNRVTGELFF
TRBV10-3	TRBJ1-6	CATNFLPTGLNSPLHF
TRBV10-2	TRBJ2-1	CASTPGASYNEQFF
TRBV7-2	TRBJ2-2	CASSLGTASGELFF